The 18 T cell receptor beta chains below were found in one sample sequenced in a study of blood T cell repertoires in COVID-19. Profiled with immunoSEQ multiplex PCR; TCRdb holds only in-frame clones, not every one. This sample has under 350,000 clones, with about nine tenths found just once. Sequences were obtained from PBMCs or T cells enriched from blood (not recorded which). All receptors come from a woman aged 55-69 years who had recovered from COVID-19.

The chain links TRBV27 to TRBJ1-1, with D perhaps TRBD1 (6 bases). Germline V lookup: CDR1 MNHEY, CDR2 SMNVEV (reference sequence). The CDR3 is 13 amino acids. V dropped 6 bases and J dropped 1 base, with 9 bases sitting between them. DNA of the CDR3: TGTGCCAGCAGGGACAGCCAGAACACTGAAGCTTTCTTT. Protein: CASRDSQNTEAFF.

This chain uses TRBV7-8 with TRBJ1-3; D not resolved. The CDR3 extends over 17 amino acids. The germline CDR1 and CDR2 sequences are SGHVS and FQNEAQ. Trimming pared 1 base from V and 1 base from J, leaving 14 bases between. The CDR3 DNA reads TGTGCCAGCAGCTTAGGTTCCCCAGGCGCTTCTGGAAACACCATATATTTT. Translation: CASSLGSPGASGNTIYF.

In this sample, this clone turned up once. The J gene is TRBJ1-6, the V gene TRBV14; 7 bases agree with TRBD1. CDR1 is SGHDN, CDR2 FVKESK, per germline. CDR3 length: 15 amino acids. Trimming at V came to 4 bases and at J to 3 bases, leaving 3 bases not matched to a gene. This CDR3 is CASSPGQDYNSPLHF. The CDR3 nucleotides read TGTGCCAGCAGCCCAGGACAGGACTATAATTCACCCCTCCACTTT. Variable domain in full (rest from reference TRBV14 and TRBJ1-6): EAGVTQFPSHSVIEKGQTVTLRCDPISGHDNLYWYRRVMGKEIKFLLHFVKESKQDESGMPNNRFLAERTGGTYSTLKVQPAELEDSGVYFCASSPGQDYNSPLHFGNGTRLTVT.

On this clone: Different DNA sequences within this sample yield the same CDR3. This rearrangement joins TRBV7-9 to TRBJ1-1, with D perhaps matching TRBD1 (6 bases). The CDR3 consists of 12 residues. Trimming stripped 2 bases from V and 6 bases from J, with 7 bases between. Germline lookup yields CDR1 SEHNR and CDR2 FQNEAQ (reference sequence). The DNA of the CDR3 is TGTGCCAGCAGCTTAACAGGGTCTGAAGCTTTCTTT. Amino acids: CASSLTGSEAFF.

The rearrangement links TRBV28 to TRBJ2-7, with TRBD1 as a possible D gene (5 bases). The CDR3 runs 15 residues. From germline, CDR1 is MDHEN and CDR2 SYDVKM. V was shortened by 5 bases and J by 2 bases, with 16 bases between the two germline ends. The CDR3 DNA reads TGTGCCAGCAGTCCCGAAGGGGCGCCCACCTACGAGCAGTACTTC. It translates to CASSPEGAPTYEQYF.

The rearrangement links TRBV12-3 or TRBV12-4 to TRBJ1-1; 7 bases map to TRBD1. The CDR3 covers 12 residues. V lost 11 bases and J lost 11; bases outside the gene matches: 14. The CDR3 reads CASRPGGIGAFF. The CDR3 nucleotides are TGTGCCTCCCGGCCAGGGGGTATTGGGGCTTTCTTT.

The CDR3 nucleotides are TGTGCCAGCGGACAGGGCTCTGAAGCTTTCTTT. Translated, it gives CASGQGSEAFF. The gene calls are TRBV27 and TRBJ1-1; TRBD1 matches at 8 bases. This CDR3 is built from 11 residues. The trim removed 8 bases at V and 6 bases at J, leaving 2 bases unmatched. Germline-derived CDR1 and CDR2 are MNHEY and SMNVEV (reference sequence).

J is TRBJ2-7 and V is TRBV5-1, with 7 bases identical to TRBD1. Germline V gene lookup returns CDR1 SGHRS and CDR2 YFSETQ. J gave up 5 bases and V 4 bases, and 6 bases lay outside the gene matches. This CDR3 is built from 13 residues. DNA for the CDR3: TGCGCCAGCAGCCTGGGACAGTTTAACGAGCAGTACTTC. It yields the protein CASSLGQFNEQYF.

This clone turned up a few times. J is TRBJ1-6 and V is TRBV9, with TRBD1 identical over 11 bases. Germline assignment: CDR1 SGDLS and CDR2 YYNGEE. V shed 9 bases, J shed 6 bases, and the junction held 20 bases outside the gene matches. The CDR3 has 19 amino acids. CDR3 loop: CANGSGSGQGARSNSPLHF. For the CDR3, the DNA is TGTGCCAACGGGTCGGGGAGCGGACAGGGGGCAAGAAGTAATTCACCCCTCCACTTT.

The chain carries TRBV7-3 and TRBJ1-2; perhaps TRBD1 as D (6 bases). This CDR3 has 14 amino acids. From germline, CDR1 is SGHTA and CDR2 FQGTGA. Trimming took 5 bases from V and 4 from J, leaving 14 bases between them. The CDR3 region is CASSPDSTSYGYTF. CDR3 in DNA: TGTGCCAGCAGCCCGGACAGCACCAGCTATGGCTACACCTTC. The full variable domain, completed using reference TRBV7-3 and TRBJ1-2, is GAGVSQTPSNKVTEKGKYVELRCDPISGHTALYWYRQSLGQGPEFLIYFQGTGAADDSGLPNDRFFAVRPEGSVSTLKIQRTERGDSAVYLCASSPDSTSYGYTFGSGTRLTVV.

A few counts support this clone. The chain employs TRBV13 and TRBJ1-4, with D possibly TRBD1 on 5 matching bases. V shed 0 bases and J shed 12 bases, with 20 bases lying between them. CDR1 and CDR2 (germline): PRHDT, FYEKMQ (reference sequence). The CDR3 has 16 amino acids. The CDR3 DNA reads as TGTGCCAGCAGCTTAGGGCTAGCGGGGGGGTTTAAAGAACTGTTTTTT. Residues: CASSLGLAGGFKELFF.

The V and J genes are TRBV4-1 and TRBJ1-2; possibly TRBD1 for D (6 bases). The V and J ends lost 1 base and 5 bases respectively, with 17 bases between them. The CDR3 is made up of 16 amino acids. Germline CDR1 is MGHRA and CDR2 is YSYEKL. CDR3 amino acids: CASSQGPGALLYGYTF. DNA for the CDR3: TGCGCCAGCAGCCAAGGCCCAGGGGCTCTACTTTATGGCTACACCTTC.

This clone was detected once. The chain combines TRBV10-1 with TRBJ1-3, with D unresolved. This CDR3 is 9 amino acids long. The V gene's germline CDR1 is WNHNN and CDR2 SYGVQD (reference sequence). The CDR3 DNA is TGCGCGAGGGGAAACACCATATATTTT. Its translation is CARGNTIYF.

The gene calls are TRBV28 and TRBJ2-6, with D unclear. The CDR3 loop spans 15 amino acids. Germline V gives CDR1 MDHEN, CDR2 SYDVKM. V dropped 5 bases and J dropped 0 bases, with 8 bases sitting between them. The CDR3 loop is CASSPPGSGANVLTF. The CDR3 region has the DNA TGTGCCAGCAGTCCTCCCGGCTCTGGGGCCAACGTCCTGACTTTC.

The chain combines TRBV6-5 with TRBJ1-2; the D is unclear. V lost 0 bases and J 4 bases, leaving 12 bases between the germline ends. This CDR3 region has 15 residues. The germline CDR1 and CDR2 sequences are MNHEY and SVGAGI. The CDR3 region is CASSYSGSGGYGYTF. CDR3 sequence (DNA): TGTGCCAGCAGTTACTCCGGCAGCGGAGGCTATGGCTACACCTTC.

The V call is TRBV16, the J call TRBJ2-7; D perhaps matches TRBD2 (6 bases). Germline CDR1 KGHSY, CDR2 FQNENV. This CDR3 is 13 amino acids long. V was pared by 1 base and J by 7 bases, with 11 bases between. The CDR3 bases are TGTGCCAGCAGCCAATTGGGACTTTGGGAGCAGTACTTC. Amino acids: CASSQLGLWEQYF.

This chain uses TRBV5-1 with TRBJ2-5; 11 bases are shared with TRBD2. V trimming: 5 bases; J trimming: 5 bases; junction bases outside the gene matches: 5. Germline-derived CDR1 and CDR2 are SGHRS and YFSETQ. This CDR3 is built from 14 residues. CDR3 in amino acids: CASSTTSGSETQYF. In nucleotides, the CDR3 is TGCGCCAGCAGTACTACTAGCGGGAGTGAGACCCAGTACTTC.

V and J are TRBV29-1 and TRBJ2-2; TRBD1 matches at 9 bases. Germline V CDR1 and CDR2: SQVTM, ANQGSEA. J gave up 6 bases and V 5 bases, and 10 bases lay outside the gene matches. CDR3 length: 15 residues. The CDR3 coding sequence is TGCAGCGTTTCCGGGACAGGGCGTAGGGCCGGGGAGCTGTTTTTT. It specifies CSVSGTGRRAGELFF.